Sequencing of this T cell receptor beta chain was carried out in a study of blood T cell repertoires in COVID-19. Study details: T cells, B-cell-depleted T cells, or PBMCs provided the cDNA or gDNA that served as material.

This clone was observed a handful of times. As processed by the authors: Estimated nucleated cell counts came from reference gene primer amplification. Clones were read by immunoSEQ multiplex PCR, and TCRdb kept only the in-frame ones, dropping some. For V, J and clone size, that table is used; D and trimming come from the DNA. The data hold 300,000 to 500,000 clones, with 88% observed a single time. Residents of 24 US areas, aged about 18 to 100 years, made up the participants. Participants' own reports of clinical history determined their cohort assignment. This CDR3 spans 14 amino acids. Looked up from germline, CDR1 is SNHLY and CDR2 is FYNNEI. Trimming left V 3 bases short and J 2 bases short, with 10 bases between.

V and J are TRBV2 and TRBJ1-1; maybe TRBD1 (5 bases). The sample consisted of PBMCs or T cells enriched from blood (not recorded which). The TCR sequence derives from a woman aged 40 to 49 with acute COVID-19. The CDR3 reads CASSDREANTEAFF. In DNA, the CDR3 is TGTGCCAGCAGTGACAGGGAGGCAAACACTGAAGCTTTCTTT.